The 27 T cell receptor beta chains below come from one sample, sequenced in a study of molecular identifiers for immune sequencing clone quantification. From the PCR reads, TCRdb called clonotypes with MiXCR, one entry per CDR3 protein. Of more than 450,000 distinct CDR3 sequences listed, around 23% are singletons. Sequencing was performed on naive CD8+ T cells from blood, with Jurkat cell RNA spiked in. Subset reported: FACS-sorted CD8+CD4-CCR7+CD45RA+ naive T cells. The receptors come from a human donor in good health. Some libraries in this study had Jurkat cell RNA spiked in.

The chain carries TRBV30 and TRBJ1-5; the match to TRBD1 covers 7 bases. The CDR3 is 15 residues long. Germline values: CDR1 GTSNPN, CDR2 SVGIG (reference sequence). The J segment lost 4 bases and the V segment lost 3 bases, leaving 9 bases of the junction unmatched. The CDR3 sequence is CAWRMTGSGNQPQHF. The CDR3 coding sequence is TGTGCCTGGAGGATGACAGGGTCGGGGAATCAGCCCCAGCATTTT.

This clonotype was counted ten times or more. An end of the junction differs from the germline gene, which may be a read error. V gene TRBV28 combines with J gene TRBJ2-7, with 9 nucleotides matching TRBD1. The germline V gene encodes CDR1 MDHEN and CDR2 SYDVKM. CDR3 length equals 14 residues. This CDR3 is CASSLGQGFYEQYF. The CDR3 coding sequence is TGCGCCAGCAGCCTTGGACAGGGGTTCTACGAGCAGTACTTC.

This clonotype was seen repeatedly, ten times or more. The chain is built from TRBV7-9 and TRBJ1-6; D is unclear. This CDR3 is built from 15 residues. Trimming cost V 5 bases and J 1 base, with 9 bases left between them. Germline assignment: CDR1 SEHNR and CDR2 FQNEAQ (reference sequence). CDR3 loop: CASSPTLSYNSPLHF. The DNA for the CDR3 is TGTGCCAGCAGCCCAACTTTATCCTATAATTCACCCCTCCACTTT.

This clonotype was seen at least ten times. The gene calls are TRBV28 and TRBJ2-1; 11 bases are a match to TRBD2. With 6 bases clipped from V and 4 bases from J, the junction kept 8 bases outside the gene matches. Germline V gives CDR1 MDHEN, CDR2 SYDVKM. The CDR3 covers 16 residues. CDR3 protein: CASRGTSGLLYNEQFF. DNA for the CDR3: TGTGCCAGCAGGGGGACTAGCGGCCTTCTATACAATGAGCAGTTCTTC.

The genes are TRBV6-2 or TRBV6-3 and TRBJ1-5; D gene unclear. Trimming took 4 bases from V and 4 from J, leaving 11 bases between them. Germline assignment: CDR1 MNHEY and CDR2 SVGEGT. This CDR3 is built from 14 residues. CDR3: CASSSGSLNQPQHF. CDR3 DNA: TGTGCCAGCAGTTCCGGGTCCCTTAATCAGCCCCAGCATTTT.

This clonotype was seen ten or more times. The rearrangement joins TRBV29-1 to TRBJ2-7; D possibly corresponds to TRBD1 (6 bases). Trimming pared 0 bases from V and 7 bases from J, leaving 19 bases between. The CDR3 is 15 residues long. Germline CDR1 is SQVTM and CDR2 is ANQGSEA. Here the CDR3 reads CSVEDRSRGSLEQYF. The CDR3 coding sequence is TGCAGCGTTGAAGACAGGTCCAGGGGAAGTTTAGAGCAGTACTTC.

This sequence joins TRBV10-1 and TRBJ1-5; D is ambiguous. Germline CDR1 is WNHNN and CDR2 is SYGVQD (reference sequence). V was pared by 7 bases and J by 3 bases, with 13 bases between. CDR3 length: 14 residues. The CDR3 is CASKGKQFNQPQHF. CDR3 bases: TGCGCCAGCAAGGGCAAGCAATTCAATCAGCCCCAGCATTTT.

This clonotype was recorded many times. The rearrangement links TRBV5-5 to TRBJ1-1; a possible D gene is TRBD1 (6 bases). Looked up from germline, CDR1 is SGHKS and CDR2 is YYEKEE (reference sequence). The length of the CDR3 is 13 residues. The germline V and J ends were trimmed by 0 bases and 7 bases, with 10 bases remaining between them. The DNA of the CDR3 is TGTGCCAGCAGCTTGGCCAGGGGAAGTGAAGCTTTCTTT. This codes for CASSLARGSEAFF.

This clonotype was seen more than once but under ten times. The chain carries TRBV20-1 and TRBJ2-5; tentatively, D is TRBD2 (6 bases). Germline CDR1 DFQATT, CDR2 SNEGSKA (reference sequence). V lost 6 bases and J lost 5, with 19 bases in between. The CDR3 consists of 14 residues. CDR3 loop: CSARLVRVGETQYF. CDR3 in DNA: TGCAGTGCCCGACTAGTTCGGGTCGGGGAGACCCAGTACTTC.

The CDR3 DNA is TGTGCCAGCAGTGATTCGGGGGCAAGTCTGCTGAACACTGAAGCTTTCTTT. Its translation: CASSDSGASLLNTEAFF. This rearrangement joins TRBV2 to TRBJ1-1; possibly TRBD1 for D (6 bases). This CDR3 has 17 amino acids. Germline CDR1 reads SNHLY; CDR2 reads FYNNEI. V was pared by 3 bases and J by 0 bases, with 17 bases between.

This clonotype was detected a few times. The CDR3 DNA sequence: TGTGCCAGCAGCTTTACTAGCGGGGTCCCTGAGCAGTTCTTC. It is translated as CASSFTSGVPEQFF. The chain carries TRBV7-9 and TRBJ2-1; TRBD2 matches 10 bases. CDR1 is SEHNR, CDR2 FQNEAQ, per germline (reference sequence). V shed 3 bases, J shed 9 bases, and the junction held 5 bases outside the gene matches. The CDR3 runs 14 residues. The variable domain in full, with the rest retrieved from reference TRBV7-9 and TRBJ2-1, is DTGVSQNPRHKITKRGQNVTFRCDPISEHNRLYWYRQTLGQGPEFLTYFQNEAQLEKSRLLSDRFSAERPKGSFSTLEIQRTEQGDSAMYLCASSFTSGVPEQFFGPGTRLTVL.

The rearrangement links TRBV12-3 or TRBV12-4 to TRBJ2-1, with D possibly TRBD1 on 5 matching bases. V shed 1 base and J shed 0 bases, with 16 bases lying between them. CDR3 length equals 18 residues. This CDR3 is CASSLGLQGWSSYNEQFF. CDR3 sequence (DNA): TGTGCCAGCAGTTTAGGGTTGCAGGGTTGGAGCTCCTACAATGAGCAGTTCTTC.

The chain recombines TRBV6-2 or TRBV6-3 with TRBJ2-1, with TRBD2 identical over 9 bases. V trimming: 2 bases; J trimming: 9 bases; junction bases outside the gene matches: 2. CDR1 MNHEY and CDR2 SVGEGT come from the germline V gene. The CDR3 length is 13 residues. CDR3 residues: CASSYPAGGEQFF. The CDR3 DNA is TGTGCCAGCAGTTACCCAGCGGGAGGTGAGCAGTTCTTC.

With respect to this clonotype: Given a much more abundant clone one base away, this may be a read error. This chain uses TRBV4-3 with TRBJ2-4; D not resolved. Germline V gene data show CDR1 as LGHNA and CDR2 as YSLEER. The CDR3 runs to 16 residues. The CDR3 protein is CASSQDLALAKTIQYF. Written as DNA, the CDR3 is TGCGCCAGCAGCCAAGATCTGGCCTTAGCCAAAACCATTCAGTACTTC.

Turning to this clonotype: A clone one base away is much larger, so this may be a read error. The J gene is TRBJ2-5, the V gene TRBV28, with D unresolved. Germline CDR1 is MDHEN and CDR2 is SYDVKM. V shed 3 bases and J shed 9 bases, with 8 bases lying between them. The CDR3 runs 11 residues. The CDR3 loop reads CASSLSKPQYF. The DNA for the CDR3 is TGTGCCAGCAGTTTGTCAAAGCCCCAGTACTTC.

This clonotype showed up just a few times. The chain links TRBV27 to TRBJ2-7; no clear D. Germline CDR1 reads MNHEY; CDR2 reads SMNVEV (reference sequence). The ends were cut back, 6 bases at V and 9 bases at J, with 6 bases in the middle. CDR3 length equals 9 residues. The CDR3 here is CASSFGQYF. DNA of the CDR3: TGTGCCAGCAGCTTTGGGCAGTACTTC.

The chain has TRBV29-1 and TRBJ2-1, with D maybe TRBD2 (5 bases). The length of the CDR3 is 12 residues. Germline CDR1 SQVTM, CDR2 ANQGSEA. V lost 6 bases, J lost 6 bases, and 12 bases lay in between. The CDR3 spells CSVAGVGNEQFF. The CDR3 nucleotides are TGCAGCGTGGCCGGGGTTGGCAATGAGCAGTTCTTC.

The V gene is TRBV20-1, the J gene TRBJ1-5; TRBD1 agrees at 7 bases. Germline-derived CDR1 and CDR2 are DFQATT and SNEGSKA (reference sequence). With 8 bases clipped from V and 2 bases from J, the junction kept 9 bases outside the gene matches. CDR3 length: 14 amino acids. CDR3: CSTGHRGGNQPQHF. The CDR3 region has the DNA TGCAGTACTGGACACAGGGGTGGCAATCAGCCCCAGCATTTT.

The chain joins TRBV4-3 to TRBJ2-2; D is uncertain. The CDR3 spans 18 residues. The germline V and J ends were trimmed by 1 base and 0 bases, with 15 bases remaining between them. Germline values: CDR1 LGHNA, CDR2 YSLEER. In nucleotides, the CDR3 is TGCGCCAGCAGCCAAGGCCGGCCAGTAAATCCGAACACCGGGGAGCTGTTTTTT. Its protein is CASSQGRPVNPNTGELFF.

This clonotype was observed a few times. The chain links TRBV7-2 to TRBJ2-7, with 10 positions matching TRBD1. The CDR3 runs 16 residues. Germline-derived CDR1 and CDR2 are SGHTA and FQGNSA. Losses at the gene ends were 1 base for V and 6 bases for J; bases not matched to a gene: 9. CDR3 residues: CASSLGVTGGFVEQYF. CDR3 nucleotides: TGTGCCAGCAGCTTAGGGGTGACAGGGGGCTTCGTCGAGCAGTACTTC. Using reference TRBV7-2 and TRBJ2-7 for the parts outside the CDR3, the full variable domain is GAGVSQSPSNKVTEKGKDVELRCDPISGHTALYWYRQSLGQGLEFLIYFQGNSAPDKSGLPSDRFSAERTGGSVSTLTIQRTQQEDSAVYLCASSLGVTGGFVEQYFGPGTRLTVT.

The chain links TRBV19 to TRBJ2-3, with 15 bases that match TRBD2. Per the germline V gene, CDR1 is LNHDA and CDR2 is SQIVND (reference sequence). CDR3 length: 20 amino acids. The ends lost 5 bases at V and 2 bases at J; junction bases unmatched: 14. Here the CDR3 reads CASSSRTSGGAPALTDTQYF. The CDR3 DNA reads as TGTGCCAGTAGTTCCAGGACTAGCGGGGGGGCCCCAGCCCTCACAGATACGCAGTATTTT.

A few counts support this clonotype. The chain links TRBV5-1 to TRBJ2-7; 7 bases are a match to TRBD1. V was pared by 4 bases and J by 6 bases, with 13 bases of the junction left unmatched. CDR3 length equals 15 residues. Germline lookup yields CDR1 SGHRS and CDR2 YFSETQ. The CDR3 here is CASSIPGTDESEQYF. In DNA, the CDR3 is TGCGCCAGCAGCATTCCCGGGACAGACGAGAGCGAGCAGTACTTC.

About this clonotype: Possible read error: a much larger clone is one base away. This sequence joins TRBV7-2 and TRBJ2-1; no firm D call. Trimming cost V 4 bases and J 5 bases, with 12 bases left between them. Germline V gene sequence: CDR1 SGHTA, CDR2 FQGNSA. The CDR3 sequence is 14 residues long. CDR3 loop: CASSSLLDHNEQFF. DNA for the CDR3: TGTGCCAGCAGCTCGTTATTGGACCACAATGAGCAGTTCTTC.

This clonotype came up a few times. The CDR3 spells CASSPRQGAISNEQFF. The CDR3 DNA is TGTGCCAGCAGCCCCAGACAGGGGGCGATTTCTAATGAGCAGTTCTTC. The V gene is TRBV7-6, the J gene TRBJ2-1, with 10 bases that match TRBD1. The junction had 11 bases not matched to a gene; V was cut back by 5 bases and J by 7 bases. The CDR3 is 16 residues long. From germline, CDR1 is SGHVS and CDR2 FNYEAQ.

The chain has TRBV29-1 and TRBJ1-1; 7 bases map to TRBD1. CDR3 length: 16 amino acids. Per the germline V gene, CDR1 is SQVTM and CDR2 is ANQGSEA. V lost 2 bases and J lost 5; bases outside the gene matches: 14. The CDR3 nucleotides are TGCAGCGTTGAACCCACAGGGGCGTGGAAGGTGACTGAAGCTTTCTTT. Amino acids: CSVEPTGAWKVTEAFF.

This clonotype showed up just a few times. The rearrangement joins TRBV19 to TRBJ2-7; weak D call: TRBD2 (5 bases). The CDR3 contains 16 residues. The germline V gene encodes CDR1 LNHDA and CDR2 SQIVND (reference sequence). V lost 1 base and J lost 0, with 13 bases in between. CDR3 in amino acids: CASSIGAATSSYEQYF. In DNA form, the CDR3 reads TGTGCCAGTAGTATAGGAGCGGCGACGAGCTCCTACGAGCAGTACTTC.

The genes are TRBV11-2 and TRBJ2-1; 9 positions agree with TRBD2. CDR3 length: 16 amino acids. Trimming at V came to 3 bases and at J to 0 bases, leaving 3 bases not matched to a gene. CDR1 is SGHAT, CDR2 FQNNGV, per germline. The CDR3 DNA is TGTGCCAGCAGCTTGAGTAGCGGGAGCTCCTACAATGAGCAGTTCTTC. As protein: CASSLSSGSSYNEQFF.